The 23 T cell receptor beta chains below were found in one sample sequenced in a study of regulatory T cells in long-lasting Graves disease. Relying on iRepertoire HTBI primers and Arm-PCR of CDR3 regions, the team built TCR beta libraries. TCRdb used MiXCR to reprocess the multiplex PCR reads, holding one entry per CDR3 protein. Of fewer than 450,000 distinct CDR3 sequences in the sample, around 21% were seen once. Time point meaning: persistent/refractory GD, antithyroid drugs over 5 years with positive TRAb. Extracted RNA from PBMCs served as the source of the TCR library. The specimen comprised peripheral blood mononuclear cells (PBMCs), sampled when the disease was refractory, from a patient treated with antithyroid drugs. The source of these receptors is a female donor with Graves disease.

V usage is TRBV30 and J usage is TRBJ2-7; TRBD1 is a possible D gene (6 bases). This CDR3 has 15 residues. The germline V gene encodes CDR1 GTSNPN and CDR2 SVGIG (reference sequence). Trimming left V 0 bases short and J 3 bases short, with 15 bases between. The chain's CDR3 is CAWSVTGSWGYEQYF. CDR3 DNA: TGTGCCTGGAGTGTAACAGGGAGCTGGGGCTACGAGCAGTACTTC.

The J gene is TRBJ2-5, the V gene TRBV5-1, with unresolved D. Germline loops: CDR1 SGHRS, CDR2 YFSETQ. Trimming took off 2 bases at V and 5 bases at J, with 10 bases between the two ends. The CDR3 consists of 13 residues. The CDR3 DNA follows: TGCGCCAGCAGCTTCAAGGGTAGGGAGACCCAGTACTTC. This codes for CASSFKGRETQYF.

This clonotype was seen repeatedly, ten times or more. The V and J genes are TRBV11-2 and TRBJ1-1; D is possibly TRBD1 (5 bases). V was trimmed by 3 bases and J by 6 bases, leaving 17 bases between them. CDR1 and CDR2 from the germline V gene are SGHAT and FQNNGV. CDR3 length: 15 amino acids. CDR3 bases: TGTGCCAGCAGCTTCCCCACCGTGACAGTGTCTGAAGCTTTCTTT. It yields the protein CASSFPTVTVSEAFF.

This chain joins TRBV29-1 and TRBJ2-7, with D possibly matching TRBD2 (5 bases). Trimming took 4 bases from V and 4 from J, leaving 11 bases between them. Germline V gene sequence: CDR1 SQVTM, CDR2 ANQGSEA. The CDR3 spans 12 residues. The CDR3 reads CSVGEGGYEQYF. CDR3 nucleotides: TGCAGCGTTGGAGAGGGCGGATACGAGCAGTACTTC.

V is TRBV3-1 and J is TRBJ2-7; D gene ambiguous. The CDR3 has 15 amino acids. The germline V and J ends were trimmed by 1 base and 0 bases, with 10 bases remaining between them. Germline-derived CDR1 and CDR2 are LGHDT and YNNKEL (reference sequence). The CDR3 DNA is TGTGCCAGCAGCCAAGGGTCGTCTAGCTCCTACGAGCAGTACTTC. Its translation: CASSQGSSSSYEQYF.

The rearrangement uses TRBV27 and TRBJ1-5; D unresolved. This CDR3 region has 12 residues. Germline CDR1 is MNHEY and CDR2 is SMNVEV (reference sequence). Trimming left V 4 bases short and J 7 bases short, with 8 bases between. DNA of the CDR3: TGTGCCAGCAGTTACGTCGGACAGCCCCAGCATTTT. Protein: CASSYVGQPQHF.

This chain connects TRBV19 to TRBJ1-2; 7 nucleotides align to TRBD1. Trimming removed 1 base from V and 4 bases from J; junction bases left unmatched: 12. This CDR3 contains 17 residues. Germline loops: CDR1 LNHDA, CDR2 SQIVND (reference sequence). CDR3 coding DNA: TGTGCCAGTAGTATAGCCCCTCGGACGACAGGGCGCTATGGCTACACCTTC. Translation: CASSIAPRTTGRYGYTF. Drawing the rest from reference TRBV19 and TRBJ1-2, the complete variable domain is DGGITQSPKYLFRKEGQNVTLSCEQNLNHDAMYWYRQDPGQGLRLIYYSQIVNDFQKGDIAEGYSVSREKKESFPLTVTSAQKNPTAFYLCASSIAPRTTGRYGYTFGSGTRLTVV.

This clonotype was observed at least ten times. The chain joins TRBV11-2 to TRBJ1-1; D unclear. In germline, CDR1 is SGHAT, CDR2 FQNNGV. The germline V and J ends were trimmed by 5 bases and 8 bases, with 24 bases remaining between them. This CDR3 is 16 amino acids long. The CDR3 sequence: CASSPKVERSPREAFF. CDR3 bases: TGTGCCAGCAGCCCGAAAGTGGAACGGTCGCCAAGGGAAGCTTTCTTT.

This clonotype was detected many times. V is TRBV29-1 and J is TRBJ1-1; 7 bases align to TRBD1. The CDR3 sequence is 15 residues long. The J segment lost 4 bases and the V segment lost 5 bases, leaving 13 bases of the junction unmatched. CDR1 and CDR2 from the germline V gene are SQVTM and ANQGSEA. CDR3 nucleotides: TGCAGCGTTACCCGGGACAGTCGATGGGGCACTGAAGCTTTCTTT. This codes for CSVTRDSRWGTEAFF.

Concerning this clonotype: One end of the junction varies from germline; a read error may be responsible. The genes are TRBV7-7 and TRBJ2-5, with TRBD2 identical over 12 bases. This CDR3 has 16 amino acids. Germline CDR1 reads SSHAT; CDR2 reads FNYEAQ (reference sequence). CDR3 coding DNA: TGTGCTAGCAGCTTGGAACCGGGACTAGCGGGAGAGACCCAGTACTTC. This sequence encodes CASSLEPGLAGETQYF.

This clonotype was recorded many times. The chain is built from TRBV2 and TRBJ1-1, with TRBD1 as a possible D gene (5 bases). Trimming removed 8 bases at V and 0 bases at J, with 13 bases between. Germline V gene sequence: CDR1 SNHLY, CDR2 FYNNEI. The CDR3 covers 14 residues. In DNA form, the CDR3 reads TGTGCCAGCCGGACGGCGGGGCTGAACACTGAAGCTTTCTTT. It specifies CASRTAGLNTEAFF.

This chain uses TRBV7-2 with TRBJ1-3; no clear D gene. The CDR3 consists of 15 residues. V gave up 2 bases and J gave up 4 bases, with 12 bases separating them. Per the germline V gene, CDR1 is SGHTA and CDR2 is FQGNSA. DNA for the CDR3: TGTGCCAGCAGCTTAACCCCGTGGACGGGAAACACCATATATTTT. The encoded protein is CASSLTPWTGNTIYF.

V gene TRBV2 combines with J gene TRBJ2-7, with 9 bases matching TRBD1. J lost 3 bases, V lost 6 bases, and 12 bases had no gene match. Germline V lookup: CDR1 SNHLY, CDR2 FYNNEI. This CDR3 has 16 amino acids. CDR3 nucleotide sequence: TGTGCCAGCAGACCCTTCCCGGGACAGGGTGGCTACGAGCAGTACTTC. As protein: CASRPFPGQGGYEQYF.

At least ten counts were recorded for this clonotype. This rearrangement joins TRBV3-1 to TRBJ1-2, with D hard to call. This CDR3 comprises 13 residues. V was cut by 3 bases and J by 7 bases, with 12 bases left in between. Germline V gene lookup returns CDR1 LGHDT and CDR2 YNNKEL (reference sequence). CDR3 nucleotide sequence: TGTGCCAGCAGCCATAGAGACGGTCTTGGCTACACCTTC. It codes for CASSHRDGLGYTF.

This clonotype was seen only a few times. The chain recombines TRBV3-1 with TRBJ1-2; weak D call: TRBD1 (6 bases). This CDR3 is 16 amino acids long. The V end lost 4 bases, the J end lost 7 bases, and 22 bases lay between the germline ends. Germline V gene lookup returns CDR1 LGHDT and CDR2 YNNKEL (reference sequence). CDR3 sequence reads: CASSRGQKGLARGYTF. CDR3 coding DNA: TGTGCCAGCAGCCGCGGACAGAAAGGGTTGGCGCGTGGCTACACCTTC. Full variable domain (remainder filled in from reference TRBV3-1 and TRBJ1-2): DTAVSQTPKYLVTQMGNDKSIKCEQNLGHDTMYWYKQDSKKFLKIMFSYNNKELIINETVPNRFSPKSPDKAHLNLHINSLELGDSAVYFCASSRGQKGLARGYTFGSGTRLTVV.

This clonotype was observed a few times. In DNA form, the CDR3 reads TGCAGTGCCTATGGACAGGTCGACGAGCAGTACTTC. Protein sequence: CSAYGQVDEQYF. This chain joins TRBV20-1 and TRBJ2-7; 7 bases align to TRBD1. CDR1 and CDR2 (germline): DFQATT, SNEGSKA (reference sequence). V trimming: 6 bases; J trimming: 5 bases; junction bases outside the gene matches: 7. CDR3 length: 12 residues.

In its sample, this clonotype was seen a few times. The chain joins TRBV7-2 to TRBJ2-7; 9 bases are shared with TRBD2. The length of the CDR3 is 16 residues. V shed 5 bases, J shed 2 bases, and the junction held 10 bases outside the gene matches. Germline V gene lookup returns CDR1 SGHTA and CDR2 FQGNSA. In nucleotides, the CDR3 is TGTGCCAGCAGCCTGGCTAGCGGGATAACCCCCTACGAGCAGTACTTC. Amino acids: CASSLASGITPYEQYF.

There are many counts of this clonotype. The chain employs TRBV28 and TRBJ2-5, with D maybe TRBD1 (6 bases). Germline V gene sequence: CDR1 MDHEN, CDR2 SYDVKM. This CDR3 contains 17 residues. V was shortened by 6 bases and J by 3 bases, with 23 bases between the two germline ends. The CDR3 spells CASSPLPGHQVEETQYF. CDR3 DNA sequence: TGTGCCAGCAGCCCCCTTCCGGGACACCAAGTGGAAGAGACCCAGTACTTC.

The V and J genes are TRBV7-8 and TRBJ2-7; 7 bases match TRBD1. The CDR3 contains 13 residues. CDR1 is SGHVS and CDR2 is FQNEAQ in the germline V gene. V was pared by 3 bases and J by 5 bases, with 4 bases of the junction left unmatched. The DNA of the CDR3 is TGTGCCAGCAGCTTTCAACAGGGGAACGAGCAGTACTTC. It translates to CASSFQQGNEQYF.

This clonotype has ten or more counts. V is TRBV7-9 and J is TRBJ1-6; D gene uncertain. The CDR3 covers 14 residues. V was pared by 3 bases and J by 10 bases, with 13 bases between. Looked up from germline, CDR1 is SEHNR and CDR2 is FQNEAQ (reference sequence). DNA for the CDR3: TGTGCCAGCAGCTTTGGAGGGATTTACTCACCCCTCCACTTT. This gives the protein CASSFGGIYSPLHF.

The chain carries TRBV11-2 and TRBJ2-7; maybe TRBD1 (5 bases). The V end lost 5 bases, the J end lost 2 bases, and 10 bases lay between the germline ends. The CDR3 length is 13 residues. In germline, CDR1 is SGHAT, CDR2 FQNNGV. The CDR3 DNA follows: TGTGCCAGCAGCCGTGTACAGGCCTACGAGCAGTACTTC. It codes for CASSRVQAYEQYF.

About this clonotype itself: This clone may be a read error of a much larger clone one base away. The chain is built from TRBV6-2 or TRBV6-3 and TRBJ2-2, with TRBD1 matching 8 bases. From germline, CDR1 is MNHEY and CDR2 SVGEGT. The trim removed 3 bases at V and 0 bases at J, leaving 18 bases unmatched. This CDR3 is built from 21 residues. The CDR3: CASSYFLAGGSSGTNTGELFF. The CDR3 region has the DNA TGTGCCAGCAGTTATTTCTTGGCAGGGGGCTCGTCGGGGACGAACACCGGGGAGCTGTTTTTT.

The CDR3 sequence: CAWSRGSGNQPQHF. The CDR3 coding sequence is TGTGCCTGGAGTAGAGGTTCGGGCAATCAGCCCCAGCATTTT. The chain has TRBV30 and TRBJ1-5; no definite D call. V lost 2 bases, J lost 2 bases, and 10 bases lay in between. In germline, CDR1 is GTSNPN, CDR2 SVGIG (reference sequence). The CDR3 loop spans 14 amino acids.